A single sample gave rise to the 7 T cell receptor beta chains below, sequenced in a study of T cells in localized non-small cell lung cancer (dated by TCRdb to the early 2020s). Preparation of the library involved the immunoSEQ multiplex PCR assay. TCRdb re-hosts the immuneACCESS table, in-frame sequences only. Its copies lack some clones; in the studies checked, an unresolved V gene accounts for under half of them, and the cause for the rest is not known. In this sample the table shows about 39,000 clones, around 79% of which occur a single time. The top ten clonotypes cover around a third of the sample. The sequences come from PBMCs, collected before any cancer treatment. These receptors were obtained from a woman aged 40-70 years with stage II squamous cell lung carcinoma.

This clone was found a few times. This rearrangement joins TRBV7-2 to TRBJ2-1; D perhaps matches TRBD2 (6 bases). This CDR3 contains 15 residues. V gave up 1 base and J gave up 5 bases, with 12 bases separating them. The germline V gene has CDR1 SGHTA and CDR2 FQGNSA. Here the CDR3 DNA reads TGTGCCAGCAGCTTAGGGGGGACTGGAAACAATGAGCAGTTCTTC. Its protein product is CASSLGGTGNNEQFF.

The CDR3 sequence: CASADLVSSYEQYV. The CDR3 nucleotides read TGTGCCAGCGCCGATCTAGTCTCGTCCTACGAGCAGTACGTC. This chain joins TRBV6-6 and TRBJ2-7; no reliable D call. Germline V CDR1 and CDR2: MNHNY, SVGAGI (reference sequence). CDR3 length equals 14 residues. V gave up 8 bases and J gave up 1 base, with 15 bases separating them.

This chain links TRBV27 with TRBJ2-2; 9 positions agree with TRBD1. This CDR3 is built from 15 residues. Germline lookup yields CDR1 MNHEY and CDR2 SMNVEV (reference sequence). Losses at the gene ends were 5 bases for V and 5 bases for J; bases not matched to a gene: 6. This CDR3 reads CASSLGDRETGELFF. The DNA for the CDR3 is TGTGCCAGCAGTCTTGGGGACAGGGAGACCGGGGAGCTGTTTTTT.

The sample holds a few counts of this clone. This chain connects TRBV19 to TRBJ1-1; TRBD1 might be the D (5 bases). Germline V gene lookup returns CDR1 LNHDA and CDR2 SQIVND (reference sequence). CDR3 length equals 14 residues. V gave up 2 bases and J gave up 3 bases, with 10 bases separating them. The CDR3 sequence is CASSIPGGDTEAFF. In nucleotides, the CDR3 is TGTGCCAGTAGTATACCGGGGGGGGACACTGAAGCTTTCTTT.

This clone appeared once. CDR3 protein: CASSPGQNIAYEQYF. CDR3 sequence (DNA): TGTGCCAGCAGCCCGGGACAGAACATTGCCTACGAGCAGTACTTC. The rearrangement joins TRBV28 to TRBJ2-7; 7 bases align to TRBD1. V lost 6 bases to trimming and J lost 2 bases; unmatched junction nucleotides: 10. The CDR3 is 15 residues long. Germline V gene data show CDR1 as MDHEN and CDR2 as SYDVKM.

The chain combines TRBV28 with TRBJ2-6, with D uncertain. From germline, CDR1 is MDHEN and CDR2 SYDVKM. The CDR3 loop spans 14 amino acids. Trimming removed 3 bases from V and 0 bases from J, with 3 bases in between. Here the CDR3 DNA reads TGTGCCAGCAGTTTTTCCTCTGGGGCCAACGTCCTGACTTTC. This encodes CASSFSSGANVLTF. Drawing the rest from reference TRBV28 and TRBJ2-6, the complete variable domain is DVKVTQSSRYLVKRTGEKVFLECVQDMDHENMFWYRQDPGLGLRLIYFSYDVKMKEKGDIPEGYSVSREKKERFSLILESASTNQTSMYLCASSFSSGANVLTFGAGSRLTVL.

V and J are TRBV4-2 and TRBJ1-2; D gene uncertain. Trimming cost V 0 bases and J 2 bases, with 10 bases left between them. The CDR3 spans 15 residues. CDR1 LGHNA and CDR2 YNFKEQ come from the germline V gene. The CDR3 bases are TGTGCCAGCAGCCAAGAGTGGGCCTGGAACTATGGCTACACCTTC. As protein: CASSQEWAWNYGYTF.